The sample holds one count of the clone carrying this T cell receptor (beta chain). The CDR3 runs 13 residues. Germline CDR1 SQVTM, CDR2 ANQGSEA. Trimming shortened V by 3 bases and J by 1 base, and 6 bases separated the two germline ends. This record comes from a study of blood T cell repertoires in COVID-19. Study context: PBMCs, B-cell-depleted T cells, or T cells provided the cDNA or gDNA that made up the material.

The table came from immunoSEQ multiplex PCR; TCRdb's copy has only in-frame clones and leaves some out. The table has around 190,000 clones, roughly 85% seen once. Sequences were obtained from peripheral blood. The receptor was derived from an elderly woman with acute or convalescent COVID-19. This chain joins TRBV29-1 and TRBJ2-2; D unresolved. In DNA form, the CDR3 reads TGCAGCGTTGATCGCGGGAACACCGGGGAGCTGTTTTTT. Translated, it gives CSVDRGNTGELFF.